This entry lists 13 T cell receptor beta chains sequenced from one sample in a study of T cell responses to AZD1222 COVID-19 vaccine. TCRdb's table, derived via immunoSEQ multiplex PCR, lists solely in-frame clones and lacks some. In the table there are about 140,000 clones, 93% of which are singletons. The sample in question was peripheral blood, obtained on day 0 of AZD1222 vaccination. All receptors derive from an adult in good health.

V and J are TRBV12-3 or TRBV12-4 and TRBJ1-1, with unresolved D. Trimming stripped 5 bases from V and 5 bases from J, with 12 bases between. The CDR3 runs to 13 residues. This CDR3 reads CASSPYMRTEAFF. Written as DNA, the CDR3 is TGTGCCAGCAGTCCATACATGCGGACTGAAGCTTTCTTT.

The V and J genes are TRBV5-6 and TRBJ1-6; tentatively, D is TRBD1 (5 bases). The CDR3 totals 14 residues. The V gene lost 0 bases and the J gene lost 13 bases, with 14 bases spanning the gap. Germline CDR1 and CDR2: SGHDT and YYEEEE. DNA of the CDR3: TGTGCCAGCAGCTTGGCAGGGACCCGATCCCCCCTCCACTTT. This gives the protein CASSLAGTRSPLHF.

This clone was found once. This sequence joins TRBV9 and TRBJ1-6, with D unclear. The CDR3 is made up of 13 amino acids. The V end was cut by 4 bases, the J end by 13 bases, with 15 bases between. CDR1 is SGDLS and CDR2 is YYNGEE in the germline V gene. CDR3 sequence: CASSPPLRHPLHF. Written as DNA, the CDR3 is TGTGCCAGCAGCCCACCTCTCCGGCACCCCCTCCACTTT.

This clone was recorded only once. The chain joins TRBV6-2 or TRBV6-3 to TRBJ1-5; D unclear. The CDR3 runs 16 residues. V shed 0 bases and J shed 1 base, with 10 bases lying between them. Germline CDR1 and CDR2: MNHEY and SVGEGT. CDR3 amino acids: CASSYSILRSNQPQHF. CDR3 nucleotides: TGTGCCAGCAGTTACTCGATACTGAGGAGCAATCAGCCCCAGCATTTT.

V gene TRBV9 combines with J gene TRBJ1-1; 9 nucleotides agree with TRBD1. The germline V gene encodes CDR1 SGDLS and CDR2 YYNGEE. The CDR3 runs to 16 residues. V trimming: 1 base; J trimming: 7 bases; junction bases outside the gene matches: 11. CDR3 coding DNA: TGTGCCAGCAGCGTAATCGAAACAGGGGGCGCGGATGAAGCTTTCTTT. Residues: CASSVIETGGADEAFF.

This clone was recorded a few times. Other nucleotide sequences in the sample specify the same CDR3. The chain carries TRBV2 and TRBJ1-1, with D uncertain. This CDR3 spans 10 amino acids. Germline CDR1 reads SNHLY; CDR2 reads FYNNEI. V was pared by 4 bases and J by 7 bases, with 4 bases between. The CDR3 DNA reads TGTGCCAGCAGTGTAGGTGAAGCTTTCTTT. As protein: CASSVGEAFF.

Here the CDR3 DNA reads TGTGCCAGCTCAGGACTAGCGGGGAACACCGGGGAGCTGTTTTTT. Its translation: CASSGLAGNTGELFF. V and J are TRBV18 and TRBJ2-2; 11 bases are shared with TRBD2. V dropped 5 bases and J dropped 1; count of bases not matched to a gene: 0. Germline lookup yields CDR1 KGHSH and CDR2 LQKENI. This CDR3 is built from 15 residues. The variable domain in full, with the rest retrieved from reference TRBV18 and TRBJ2-2, is NAGVMQNPRHLVRRRGQEARLRCSPMKGHSHVYWYRQLPEEGLKFMVYLQKENIIDESGMPKERFSAEFPKEGPSILRIQQVVRGDSAAYFCASSGLAGNTGELFFGEGSRLTVL.

This clone was counted a few times. This chain uses TRBV28 with TRBJ1-5; 7 bases align to TRBD1. Germline V gene lookup returns CDR1 MDHEN and CDR2 SYDVKM. CDR3 size: 16 residues. J gave up 0 bases and V 2 bases, and 4 bases lay outside the gene matches. The CDR3 nucleotides are TGTGCCAGCAGTTTACCGGGACAGCATAGCAATCAGCCCCAGCATTTT. Translated: CASSLPGQHSNQPQHF. Full variable domain (remainder filled in from reference TRBV28 and TRBJ1-5): DVKVTQSSRYLVKRTGEKVFLECVQDMDHENMFWYRQDPGLGLRLIYFSYDVKMKEKGDIPEGYSVSREKKERFSLILESASTNQTSMYLCASSLPGQHSNQPQHFGDGTRLSIL.

J is TRBJ2-7 and V is TRBV11-3; 10 positions match TRBD1. The CDR3 totals 14 residues. J was trimmed by 2 bases and V by 8 bases; bases with no gene match: 6. Germline V CDR1 and CDR2: SGHNT, YENEEA. In DNA form, the CDR3 reads TGTGCCAGCCGCGGGACAGGGGATCCCTACGAGCAGTACTTC. Translating it yields CASRGTGDPYEQYF.

V gene TRBV28 combines with J gene TRBJ1-4; 10 nucleotides align to TRBD1. This CDR3 spans 12 amino acids. Germline CDR1 is MDHEN and CDR2 is SYDVKM. This chain's CDR3 is CGAGTGDEKLFF. CDR3 in DNA: TGTGGGGCCGGGACAGGGGATGAAAAACTGTTTTTT.

J is TRBJ1-6 and V is TRBV5-8, with 12 bases matching TRBD1. Germline CDR1 SGHTS, CDR2 YDEGEE. There are 14 residues in the CDR3. V lost 5 bases, J lost 10 bases, and 4 bases stayed unmatched. CDR3 DNA sequence: TGTGCCAGCAGTTCCGGGACAGGGGGCTCACCCCTCCACTTT. Translation: CASSSGTGGSPLHF.

This chain uses TRBV14 with TRBJ1-4; D is unresolved. The CDR3 is 14 amino acids. CDR1 and CDR2 from the germline V gene are SGHDN and FVKESK. Trimming cost V 1 base and J 8 bases, with 11 bases left between them. For the CDR3, the DNA is TGTGCCAGCAGCCAAGCAGGAAAGTTCGAAAAACTGTTTTTT. Encoded protein: CASSQAGKFEKLFF.

The chain employs TRBV5-1 and TRBJ1-1, with TRBD1 matching 8 bases. Germline V gives CDR1 SGHRS, CDR2 YFSETQ. The CDR3 is 16 amino acids. With V trimmed by 6 bases and J by 1 base, 11 bases remained unmatched. The CDR3 DNA follows: TGCGCCAGCAAACTTCCAGGGGGCAGCCCGAACACTGAAGCTTTCTTT. Encoded protein: CASKLPGGSPNTEAFF.